Each of the 25 T cell receptor beta chains below was sequenced from the same sample in a study of T-cell reconstitution after alpha-beta-depleted transplantation in children. As it was prepared, the TCRbeta library received unique molecular identifiers. TCRdb redid the calling of the PCR reads with MiXCR, one entry per CDR3 protein. The sample yields about a million distinct CDR3 sequences, about 29% seen once. Sequenced here: PBMCs, mostly from graft donor cells, sampled 360 days after TCRalphabeta/CD19-depleted stem cell transplant. The source is a boy in the first two years of life who had a stem cell transplant for SCID, so the T cells may come from the graft donor.

The rearrangement links TRBV5-1 to TRBJ2-1; D possibly corresponds to TRBD1 (6 bases). The CDR3 has 14 amino acids. Trimming took 5 bases from V and 5 from J, leaving 14 bases between them. In germline, CDR1 is SGHRS, CDR2 YFSETQ. The CDR3 nucleotides are TGCGCCAGCAGAGGCGGACAGTTGGACAATGAGCAGTTCTTC. It specifies CASRGGQLDNEQFF. The variable domain in full, with the rest retrieved from reference TRBV5-1 and TRBJ2-1, is KAGVTQTPRYLIKTRGQQVTLSCSPISGHRSVSWYQQTPGQGLQFLFEYFSETQRNKGNFPGRFSGRQFSNSRSEMNVSTLELGDSALYLCASRGGQLDNEQFFGPGTRLTVL.

In its sample, this clonotype was seen a few times. This chain uses TRBV7-9 with TRBJ2-3; no reliable D call. V dropped 5 bases and J dropped 2 bases, with 11 bases sitting between them. This CDR3 is 14 amino acids long. Germline CDR1 and CDR2: SEHNR and FQNEAQ (reference sequence). The CDR3 DNA reads as TGTGCCAGCAGCCCCACTGGGCTCACAGATACGCAGTATTTT. Translation: CASSPTGLTDTQYF.

This clonotype was observed a handful of times. The chain combines TRBV12-3 or TRBV12-4 with TRBJ2-1; the match to TRBD2 covers 12 bases. V trimming: 6 bases; J trimming: 5 bases; junction bases outside the gene matches: 2. CDR3 length: 14 amino acids. In DNA form, the CDR3 reads TGTGCCAGCAGCGGACTAGCGGGGAACAATGAGCAGTTCTTC. This codes for CASSGLAGNNEQFF.

This clonotype has just a few counts. The chain carries TRBV12-3 or TRBV12-4 and TRBJ2-3; no firm D call. The CDR3 loop spans 15 amino acids. V lost 4 bases, J lost 0 bases, and 11 bases lay in between. The CDR3: CASSYLDGSTDTQYF. The CDR3 DNA is TGTGCCAGCAGTTATCTGGACGGAAGCACAGATACGCAGTATTTT.

CDR3 coding DNA: TGTGCCATCAGCGCGCTAGCCGGTGGCTACGAGCAGTACTTC. Amino acid sequence: CAISALAGGYEQYF. The chain recombines TRBV10-3 with TRBJ2-7, with TRBD2 as a possible D gene (5 bases). With 6 bases removed from V and 3 bases from J, the gap between germline ends came to 15 bases. The CDR3 spans 14 residues. Germline V lookup: CDR1 ENHRY, CDR2 SYGVKD.

This clonotype was recorded a few times. The chain carries TRBV6-6 and TRBJ2-3; D not resolved. V shed 6 bases and J shed 3 bases, with 7 bases lying between them. The CDR3 length is 12 residues. CDR1 is MNHNY, CDR2 SVGAGI, per germline (reference sequence). The CDR3 spells CASRVDTDTQYF. The CDR3 bases are TGTGCCAGCAGAGTAGATACAGATACGCAGTATTTT.

This clonotype was seen a few times. The chain is built from TRBV6-5 and TRBJ1-6; D is ambiguous. The CDR3 is 14 amino acids. V was clipped by 3 bases and J by 9 bases, with 12 bases between them. Germline V CDR1 and CDR2: MNHEY, SVGAGI. The CDR3 reads CASSYYQRGSPLHF. The CDR3 coding sequence is TGTGCCAGCAGTTATTACCAAAGAGGTTCACCCCTCCACTTT.

The V and J genes are TRBV29-1 and TRBJ1-1; 9 bases match TRBD1. V lost 5 bases, J lost 7 bases, and 14 bases stayed unmatched. Germline assignment: CDR1 SQVTM and CDR2 ANQGSEA. CDR3 length: 15 amino acids. The DNA for the CDR3 is TGCAGCGTTCACGACAGGGGGAAGCGGAAGGGTGAAGCTTTCTTT. This gives the protein CSVHDRGKRKGEAFF.

This clonotype was recorded a few times. CDR3 amino acids: CASSQSLLNRGRGGEKLFF. Written as DNA, the CDR3 is TGCGCCAGCAGCCAAAGTTTACTCAACAGGGGGCGAGGGGGTGAAAAACTGTTTTTT. The chain carries TRBV4-1 and TRBJ1-4, with 9 bases identical to TRBD1. The germline gives CDR1 MGHRA, CDR2 YSYEKL. The CDR3 totals 19 residues. V dropped 2 bases and J dropped 7; count of bases not matched to a gene: 17.

The rearrangement joins TRBV4-1 to TRBJ2-1; D uncertain. Trimming took off 0 bases at V and 0 bases at J, with 12 bases between the two ends. Per germline, CDR1 MGHRA and CDR2 YSYEKL. The CDR3 covers 17 residues. CDR3 sequence reads: CASSQDGLQVSYNEQFF. CDR3 bases: TGCGCCAGCAGCCAAGATGGATTGCAGGTCTCCTACAATGAGCAGTTCTTC.

This clonotype occurred a few times. V usage is TRBV20-1 and J usage is TRBJ2-3; unclear D gene. Trimming removed 3 bases at V and 4 bases at J, with 14 bases between. The CDR3 totals 14 residues. From germline, CDR1 is DFQATT and CDR2 SNEGSKA (reference sequence). The DNA of the CDR3 is TGCAGTGCTAGTTTCAGAACCACCGCAGATACGCAGTATTTT. It encodes CSASFRTTADTQYF.

This clonotype occurred a few times. The chain joins TRBV12-3 or TRBV12-4 to TRBJ2-7, with 10 bases lining up with TRBD2. V was clipped by 0 bases and J by 2 bases; unmatched bases: 1. This CDR3 region has 15 residues. DNA for the CDR3: TGTGCCAGCAGTTTAGCACTAGCGGGACCCTACGAGCAGTACTTC. Encoded protein: CASSLALAGPYEQYF.

The chain uses TRBV11-2 and TRBJ2-4; 9 positions match TRBD2. The V and J ends lost 5 bases and 0 bases, in that order; junction bases with no gene match: 5. The CDR3 extends over 16 amino acids. Germline assignment: CDR1 SGHAT and CDR2 FQNNGV. The CDR3 DNA is TGTGCCAGCAGCCCCCTGACTAGCGGAGCCAAAAACATTCAGTACTTC. Protein: CASSPLTSGAKNIQYF.

J is TRBJ2-5 and V is TRBV20-1, with D uncertain. The CDR3 runs to 13 residues. The germline V gene has CDR1 DFQATT and CDR2 SNEGSKA (reference sequence). V lost 5 bases and J lost 4, with 14 bases in between. CDR3 nucleotide sequence: TGCAGTGCTGGCCTGAGGTTTCGAGAGACCCAGTACTTC. This encodes CSAGLRFRETQYF.

The chain links TRBV3-1 to TRBJ2-7; D unclear. This CDR3 spans 14 amino acids. V was pared by 2 bases and J by 2 bases, with 10 bases between. The germline V gene encodes CDR1 LGHDT and CDR2 YNNKEL (reference sequence). CDR3 in amino acids: CASSQRAPTYEQYF. In nucleotides, the CDR3 is TGTGCCAGCAGCCAACGGGCCCCCACCTACGAGCAGTACTTC.

The J gene is TRBJ2-1, the V gene TRBV9; D not certain. The CDR3 is 15 residues long. Per germline, CDR1 SGDLS and CDR2 YYNGEE. V shed 0 bases and J shed 10 bases, with 17 bases lying between them. CDR3 sequence (DNA): TGTGCCAGCAGCGTAGTTCCGGGTGTAATGGGGGAGCAGTTCTTC. Protein: CASSVVPGVMGEQFF.

This clonotype was found a few times. The J gene is TRBJ1-1, the V gene TRBV5-5, with D perhaps TRBD1 (5 bases). Trimming left V 0 bases short and J 6 bases short, with 15 bases between. This CDR3 is built from 15 residues. The germline CDR1 and CDR2 sequences are SGHKS and YYEKEE (reference sequence). This CDR3 reads CASSLVGAGLSEAFF. The CDR3 DNA sequence: TGTGCCAGCAGCTTGGTCGGGGCAGGGCTCTCTGAAGCTTTCTTT. Together with reference TRBV5-5 and TRBJ1-1, the CDR3 gives the full variable domain: DAGVTQSPTHLIKTRGQQVTLRCSPISGHKSVSWYQQVLGQGPQFIFQYYEKEERGRGNFPDRFSARQFPNYSSELNVNALLLGDSALYLCASSLVGAGLSEAFFGQGTRLTVV.

This clonotype turned up a few times. This rearrangement joins TRBV7-2 to TRBJ1-5; unclear D gene. Germline CDR1 SGHTA, CDR2 FQGNSA. V lost 1 base and J 0 bases, leaving 7 bases between the germline ends. The CDR3 runs to 15 residues. CDR3 in amino acids: CASSLGPSSNQPQHF. The CDR3 nucleotides are TGTGCCAGCAGCTTAGGACCCTCTAGCAATCAGCCCCAGCATTTT.

This clonotype was counted many times. The genes are TRBV7-9 and TRBJ2-3; D not resolved. From germline, CDR1 is SEHNR and CDR2 FQNEAQ (reference sequence). Trimming took off 0 bases at V and 4 bases at J, with 5 bases between the two ends. The CDR3 totals 13 residues. CDR3: CASSLALPDTQYF. As DNA, the CDR3 is TGTGCCAGCAGCTTAGCTCTGCCAGATACGCAGTATTTT.

This clonotype was picked up a small number of times. This rearrangement joins TRBV9 to TRBJ1-1; 8 bases map to TRBD1. J gave up 0 bases and V 0 bases, and 1 base lay outside the gene matches. Germline V gives CDR1 SGDLS, CDR2 YYNGEE. This CDR3 comprises 15 residues. The CDR3 sequence is CASSVGTGMNTEAFF. The CDR3 DNA reads as TGTGCCAGCAGCGTAGGGACAGGGATGAACACTGAAGCTTTCTTT.

The chain has TRBV6-2 or TRBV6-3 and TRBJ2-7; D call uncertain. Germline loops: CDR1 MNHEY, CDR2 SVGEGT. V was pared by 5 bases and J by 7 bases, with 9 bases between. CDR3 size: 11 residues. Written as DNA, the CDR3 is TGTGCCAGCAGTACCTGGCGGGAGCAGTACTTC. This translates into CASSTWREQYF.

This clonotype was recorded a few times. The gene calls are TRBV29-1 and TRBJ1-1, with 10 bases that match TRBD1. Losses at the gene ends were 4 bases for V and 5 bases for J; bases not matched to a gene: 4. Germline V lookup: CDR1 SQVTM, CDR2 ANQGSEA. CDR3 length: 13 amino acids. The CDR3 DNA reads TGCAGCGTTGGGAGACAGGGGGCAACTGAAGCTTTCTTT. This gives the protein CSVGRQGATEAFF.

Many counts were recorded for this clonotype. The V call is TRBV12-3 or TRBV12-4, the J call TRBJ2-1, with no clear D. V lost 2 bases, J lost 5 bases, and 7 bases lay in between. The CDR3 is 13 amino acids. The CDR3 spells CASSLRTDNEQFF. For the CDR3, the DNA is TGTGCCAGCAGTTTAAGGACGGACAATGAGCAGTTCTTC.

J is TRBJ1-1 and V is TRBV5-1; D is possibly TRBD1 (6 bases). V dropped 3 bases and J dropped 0 bases, with 18 bases sitting between them. From germline, CDR1 is SGHRS and CDR2 YFSETQ. CDR3 length: 17 residues. The DNA for the CDR3 is TGCGCCAGCAGCTGGACAGAGTCATGGGAAATGAACACTGAAGCTTTCTTT. This gives the protein CASSWTESWEMNTEAFF.

The rearrangement joins TRBV3-1 to TRBJ1-1; 7 nucleotides match TRBD1. The CDR3 extends over 14 amino acids. The V gene end was trimmed by 5 bases and the J gene end by 5 bases; junction bases not matched to a gene: 8. Germline-derived CDR1 and CDR2 are LGHDT and YNNKEL (reference sequence). CDR3 nucleotides: TGTGCCAGCAGCTGGGCCAGGGGGGGTACTGAAGCTTTCTTT. It encodes CASSWARGGTEAFF.